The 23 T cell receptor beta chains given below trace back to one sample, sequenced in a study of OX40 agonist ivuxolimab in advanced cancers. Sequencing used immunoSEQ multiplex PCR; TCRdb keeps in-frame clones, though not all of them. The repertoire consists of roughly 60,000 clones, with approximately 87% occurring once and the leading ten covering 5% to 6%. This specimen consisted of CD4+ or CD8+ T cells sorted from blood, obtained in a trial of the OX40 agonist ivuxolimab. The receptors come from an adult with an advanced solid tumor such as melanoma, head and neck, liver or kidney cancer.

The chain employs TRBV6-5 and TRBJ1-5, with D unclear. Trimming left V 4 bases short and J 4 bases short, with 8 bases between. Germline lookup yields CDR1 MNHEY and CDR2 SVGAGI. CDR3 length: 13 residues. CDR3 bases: TGTGCCAGCAGTTTAAGGTGGAATCAGCCCCAGCATTTT. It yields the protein CASSLRWNQPQHF.

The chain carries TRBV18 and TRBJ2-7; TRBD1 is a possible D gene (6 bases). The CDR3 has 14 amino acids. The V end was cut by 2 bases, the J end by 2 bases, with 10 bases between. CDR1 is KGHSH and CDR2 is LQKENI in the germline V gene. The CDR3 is CASSPNRAPYEQYF. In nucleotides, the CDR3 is TGTGCCAGCTCACCAAACAGGGCCCCCTACGAGCAGTACTTC. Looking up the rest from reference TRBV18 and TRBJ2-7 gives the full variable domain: NAGVMQNPRHLVRRRGQEARLRCSPMKGHSHVYWYRQLPEEGLKFMVYLQKENIIDESGMPKERFSAEFPKEGPSILRIQQVVRGDSAAYFCASSPNRAPYEQYFGPGTRLTVT.

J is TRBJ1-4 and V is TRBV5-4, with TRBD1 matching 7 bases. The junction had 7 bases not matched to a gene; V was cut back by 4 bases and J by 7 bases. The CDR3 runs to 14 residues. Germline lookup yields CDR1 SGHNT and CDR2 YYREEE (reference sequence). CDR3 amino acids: CASSVRGGSEKLFF. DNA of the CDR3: TGTGCCAGCAGCGTGAGAGGGGGCAGTGAAAAACTGTTTTTT. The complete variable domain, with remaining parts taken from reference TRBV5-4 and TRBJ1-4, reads ETGVTQSPTHLIKTRGQQVTLRCSSQSGHNTVSWYQQALGQGPQFIFQYYREEENGRGNFPPRFSGLQFPNYSSELNVNALELDDSALYLCASSVRGGSEKLFFGSGTQLSVL.

CDR3 loop: CASSSYRGEQFF. The CDR3 DNA follows: TGTGCCAGCAGCTCTTACAGGGGGGAGCAGTTCTTC. The chain joins TRBV7-2 to TRBJ2-1; 8 positions agree with TRBD1. V lost 4 bases and J lost 10; bases outside the gene matches: 3. CDR3 length: 12 amino acids. Germline V gene data show CDR1 as SGHTA and CDR2 as FQGNSA.

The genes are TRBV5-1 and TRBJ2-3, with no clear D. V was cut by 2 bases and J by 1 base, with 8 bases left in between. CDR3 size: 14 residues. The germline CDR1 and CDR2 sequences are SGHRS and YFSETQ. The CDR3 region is CASSFPTGTDTQYF. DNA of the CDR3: TGCGCCAGCAGCTTCCCCACGGGCACAGATACGCAGTATTTT.

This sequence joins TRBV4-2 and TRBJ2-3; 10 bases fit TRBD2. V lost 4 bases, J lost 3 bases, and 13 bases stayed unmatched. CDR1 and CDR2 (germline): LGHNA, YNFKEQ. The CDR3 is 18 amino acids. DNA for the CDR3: TGTGCCAGCAGCCGCGAATCGTCTAGCGGGAGTGTAACAGATACGCAGTATTTT. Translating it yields CASSRESSSGSVTDTQYF.

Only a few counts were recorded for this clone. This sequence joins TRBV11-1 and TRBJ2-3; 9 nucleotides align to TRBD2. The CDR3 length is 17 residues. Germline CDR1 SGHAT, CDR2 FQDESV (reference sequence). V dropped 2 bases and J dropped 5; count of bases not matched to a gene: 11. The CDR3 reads CASSLKRRLADEDTQYF. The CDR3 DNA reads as TGTGCCAGCAGCTTAAAAAGAAGACTAGCGGATGAAGATACGCAGTATTTT.

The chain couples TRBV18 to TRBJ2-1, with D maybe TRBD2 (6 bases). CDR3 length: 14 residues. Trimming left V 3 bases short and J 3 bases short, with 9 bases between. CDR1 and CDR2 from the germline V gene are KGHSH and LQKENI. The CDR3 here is CASSPRTNYNEQFF. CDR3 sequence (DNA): TGTGCCAGCTCACCTCGGACTAACTACAATGAGCAGTTCTTC.

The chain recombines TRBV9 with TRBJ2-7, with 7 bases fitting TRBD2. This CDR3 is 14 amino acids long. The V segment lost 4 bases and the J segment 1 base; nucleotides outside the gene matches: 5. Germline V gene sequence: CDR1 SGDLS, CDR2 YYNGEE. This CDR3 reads CASSLGGGSYEQYF. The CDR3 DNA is TGTGCCAGCAGCCTCGGCGGGGGTTCCTACGAGCAGTACTTC.

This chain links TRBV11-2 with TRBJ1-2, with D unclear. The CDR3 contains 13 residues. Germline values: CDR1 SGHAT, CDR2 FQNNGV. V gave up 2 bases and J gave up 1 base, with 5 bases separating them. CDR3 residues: CASSLTDNYGYTF. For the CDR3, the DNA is TGTGCCAGCAGCTTAACGGATAACTATGGCTACACCTTC.

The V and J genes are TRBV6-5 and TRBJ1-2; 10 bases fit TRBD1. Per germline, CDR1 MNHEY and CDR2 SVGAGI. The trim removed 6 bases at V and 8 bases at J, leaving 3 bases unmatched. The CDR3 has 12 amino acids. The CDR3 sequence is CASRTGGQGYTF. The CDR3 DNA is TGTGCCAGCAGGACAGGGGGCCAGGGCTACACCTTC.

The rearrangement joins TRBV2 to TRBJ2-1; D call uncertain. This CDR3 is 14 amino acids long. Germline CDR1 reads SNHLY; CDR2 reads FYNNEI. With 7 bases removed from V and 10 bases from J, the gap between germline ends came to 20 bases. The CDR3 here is CASIWGRTNEEQFF. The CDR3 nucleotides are TGTGCCAGCATTTGGGGTAGAACCAATGAGGAGCAGTTCTTC.

The CDR3 region is CASSEDGLSNEQFF. The CDR3 region has the DNA TGTGCCAGCAGTGAAGATGGCCTTTCCAATGAGCAGTTCTTC. The rearrangement links TRBV6-4 to TRBJ2-1; D unresolved. Looked up from germline, CDR1 is MRHNA and CDR2 is SNTAGT. Trimming took 3 bases from V and 6 from J, leaving 12 bases between them. This CDR3 spans 14 amino acids.

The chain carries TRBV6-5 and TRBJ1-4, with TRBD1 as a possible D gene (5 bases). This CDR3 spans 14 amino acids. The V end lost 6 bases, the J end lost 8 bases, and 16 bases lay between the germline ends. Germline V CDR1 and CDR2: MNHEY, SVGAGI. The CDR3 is CASSPRTPLEKLFF. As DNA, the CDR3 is TGTGCCAGCAGCCCCCGGACACCGCTAGAAAAACTGTTTTTT.

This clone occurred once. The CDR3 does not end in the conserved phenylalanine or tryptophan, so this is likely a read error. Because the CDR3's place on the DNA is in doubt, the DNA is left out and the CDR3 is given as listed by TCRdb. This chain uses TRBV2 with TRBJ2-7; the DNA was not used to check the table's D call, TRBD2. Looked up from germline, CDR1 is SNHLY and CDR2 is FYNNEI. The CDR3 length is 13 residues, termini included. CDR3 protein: CASSEKRSASPLY.

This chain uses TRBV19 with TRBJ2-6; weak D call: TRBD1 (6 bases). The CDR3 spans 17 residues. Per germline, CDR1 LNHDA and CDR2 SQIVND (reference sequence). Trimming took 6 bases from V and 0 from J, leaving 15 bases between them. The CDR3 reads CASSGQSSYSGANVLTF. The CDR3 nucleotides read TGTGCCAGTAGCGGACAGTCCTCTTACTCTGGGGCCAACGTCCTGACTTTC.

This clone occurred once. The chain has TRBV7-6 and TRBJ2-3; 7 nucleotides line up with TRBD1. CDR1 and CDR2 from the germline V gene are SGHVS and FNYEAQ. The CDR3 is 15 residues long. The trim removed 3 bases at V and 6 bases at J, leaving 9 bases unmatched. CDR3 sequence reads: CASSFKGGPGDTQYF. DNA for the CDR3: TGTGCCAGCAGCTTCAAAGGGGGCCCCGGCGATACGCAGTATTTT. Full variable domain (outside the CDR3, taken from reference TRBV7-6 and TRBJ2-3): GAGVSQSPRYKVTKRGQDVALRCDPISGHVSLYWYRQALGQGPEFLTYFNYEAQQDKSGLPNDRFSAERPEGSISTLTIQRTEQRDSAMYRCASSFKGGPGDTQYFGPGTRLTVL.

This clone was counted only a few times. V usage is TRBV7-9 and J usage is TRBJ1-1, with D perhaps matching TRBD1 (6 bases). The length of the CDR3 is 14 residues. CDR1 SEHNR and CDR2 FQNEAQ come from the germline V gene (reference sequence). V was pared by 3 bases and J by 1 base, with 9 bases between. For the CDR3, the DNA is TGTGCCAGCAGCTTGTTGACAGGGAACACTGAAGCTTTCTTT. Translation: CASSLLTGNTEAFF.

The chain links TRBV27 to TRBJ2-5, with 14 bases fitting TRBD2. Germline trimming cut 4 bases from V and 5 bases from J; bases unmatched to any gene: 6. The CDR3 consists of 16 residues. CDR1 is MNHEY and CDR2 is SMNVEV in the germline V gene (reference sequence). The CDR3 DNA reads TGTGCCAGCAGTTGGACTAGCGGGAGGCCCCGGGAGACCCAGTACTTC. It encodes CASSWTSGRPRETQYF.

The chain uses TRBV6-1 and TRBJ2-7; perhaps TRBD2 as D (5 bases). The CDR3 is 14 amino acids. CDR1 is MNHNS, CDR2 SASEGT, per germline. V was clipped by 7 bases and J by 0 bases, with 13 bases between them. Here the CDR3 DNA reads TGTGCCAGCAAGAGCACGGCGGGCTCCTACGAGCAGTACTTC. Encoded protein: CASKSTAGSYEQYF.

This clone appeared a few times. CDR3 sequence: CASSLSHRVLNSPLHF. The CDR3 nucleotides are TGTGCCAGCAGCTTGTCCCACAGGGTCCTCAATTCACCCCTCCACTTT. The V call is TRBV11-2, the J call TRBJ1-6, with D tentatively TRBD1 (6 bases). The CDR3 has 16 residues. Between the trimmed V and J ends, which lost 3 bases and 7 bases, there was a span of 16 bases. The germline V gene encodes CDR1 SGHAT and CDR2 FQNNGV. Combining the CDR3 with reference TRBV11-2 and TRBJ1-6 gives the whole variable domain EAGVAQSPRYKIIEKRQSVAFWCNPISGHATLYWYQQILGQGPKLLIQFQNNGVVDDSQLPKDRFSAERLKGVDSTLKIQPAKLEDSAVYLCASSLSHRVLNSPLHFGNGTRLTVT.

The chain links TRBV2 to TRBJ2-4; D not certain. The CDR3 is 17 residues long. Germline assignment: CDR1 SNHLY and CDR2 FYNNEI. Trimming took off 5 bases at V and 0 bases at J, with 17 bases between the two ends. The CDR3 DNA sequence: TGTGCCAGCAGTTCGGTAGTGTGGGAATTAGCCAAAAACATTCAGTACTTC. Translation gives CASSSVVWELAKNIQYF.

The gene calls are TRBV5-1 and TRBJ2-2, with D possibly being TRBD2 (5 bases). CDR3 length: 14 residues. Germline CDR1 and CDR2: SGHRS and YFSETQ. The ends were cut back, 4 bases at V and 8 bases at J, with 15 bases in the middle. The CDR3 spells CASSIANTRGELFF. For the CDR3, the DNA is TGCGCCAGCAGCATAGCGAACACCAGGGGGGAGCTGTTTTTT.